The entry below describes one T cell receptor (beta chain). The data were obtained in a study of blood T cell repertoires in COVID-19. Across the study: COVID-19 samples, acute and convalescent, were from the United States, Italy and Spain. In each case, the material was cDNA or gDNA derived from T cells, B-cell-depleted T cells, or PBMCs.

CDR3 length equals 12 residues. CDR1 is MNHEY and CDR2 is SVGAGI in the germline V gene. Authors' processing steps: Amplification of reference gene primers provided the estimated nucleated cell counts. Only in-frame clones appear in the TCRdb table, and some are missing; sequencing was by immunoSEQ multiplex PCR. V and J calls and clone size are given by that table; D and trimming were obtained from the DNA. The sample shows roughly 65,000 clones, approximately 89% of them seen only once. The chain joins TRBV6-5 to TRBJ1-2; the D gene is possibly TRBD1 (5 bases). This sequence originates from a woman aged 55-69 years with acute or convalescent COVID-19. The sequenced material came from peripheral blood. The CDR3 protein is CAASGGRYGYTF. The DNA for the CDR3 is TGTGCTGCGTCGGGGGGTCGGTATGGCTACACCTTC.